These T cell receptor beta chains were read from a single sample in a study of T cell repertoires in cytomegalovirus infection. One entry per CDR3 protein, called by TCRdb with MiXCR from the reads. The repertoire holds some 300,000 distinct CDR3 sequences, with roughly a tenth as singletons. The source material was PBMCs. The receptors stem from a human donor in good health (CMV status not recorded). Some clones in this sample may be carry-over from other donors' samples. Each CDR3 is given without its conserved first and last residue. The order of the fields is CDR3 protein, V gene, clone size, J gene, CDR3 length. Clone size is given for some rows only: seen once, a few or many times, or a class if the clone is expanded.

AISGLDQETQY,TRBV10-3,many,TRBJ2-5,11
ATGGTVTNTGELF,TRBV28,-,TRBJ2-2,13
ASSLDWQNYGYT,TRBV11-3,many,TRBJ1-2,12
ASTLTGIHEQY,TRBV12-3/TRBV12-4,many,TRBJ2-7,11
SARVVGGPGANYGYT,TRBV20-1,few,TRBJ1-2,15
SAAPYPGGSQKVDGYT,TRBV20-1,many,TRBJ1-2,16
SVNLGGYGYT,TRBV20-1,many,TRBJ1-2,10
ASSLRGGPYGYT,TRBV28,-,TRBJ1-2,12
ASSTSGTGINEQF,TRBV11-3,many,TRBJ2-1,13
SARGEQGNQPQH,TRBV20-1,-,TRBJ1-5,12
ASSGTGSRVVNEQF,TRBV5-6,many,TRBJ2-1,14
ASSLGLAGAGELF,TRBV5-4,many,TRBJ2-2,13
SAPGERGASSYEQY,TRBV20-1,few,TRBJ2-7,14
ASSLAGTSGSTDTQY,TRBV11-3,many,TRBJ2-3,15
ASSLSGLRFEQY,TRBV27,-,TRBJ2-7,12
ATNRDRAAYNEQF,TRBV6-1,many,TRBJ2-1,13
ASWGGGPQPQH,TRBV28,many,TRBJ1-5,11
ASCPDRTYNSPLH,TRBV2,few,TRBJ1-6,13
ASSYVNYRGAGFGYT,TRBV6-5,many,TRBJ1-2,15
ASSAPGGGVNTEAF,TRBV5-5,-,TRBJ1-1,14
ASSVEGTGRGETQY,TRBV9,-,TRBJ2-5,14
SVALGQVENSPLH,TRBV29-1,many,TRBJ1-6,13
ASRPGGPLLGETQY,TRBV7-2,many,TRBJ2-5,14
ASRTSGAKNIQY,TRBV2,few,TRBJ2-4,12
ASSSSAMISEKLF,TRBV28,many,TRBJ1-4,13
ASSYSDGLSYNEQF,TRBV6-2/TRBV6-3,-,TRBJ2-1,14
ASSFLMSGDTQY,TRBV12-3/TRBV12-4,many,TRBJ2-3,12
ASSFGQVFSNQPQH,TRBV7-2,many,TRBJ1-5,14
ASSAPGQGSPGELF,TRBV7-9,many,TRBJ2-2,14
SAPNELAGAPNRDTQY,TRBV20-1,few,TRBJ2-3,16
SARGAGVTNTQY,TRBV20-1,many,TRBJ2-3,12
ASSFGTSGALGQY,TRBV5-6,few,TRBJ2-3,13
ASSQGQIYGYT,TRBV7-2,many,TRBJ1-2,11
ASSPSQLVLSEQF,TRBV18,few,TRBJ2-1,13
ASRGWESSEQF,TRBV6-6,many,TRBJ2-1,11
SARDWGDGNQPQH,TRBV20-1,many,TRBJ1-5,13
ASSLAWQGNGELF,TRBV7-2,many,TRBJ2-2,13
ASSLAHNEQF,TRBV2,many,TRBJ2-1,10
ASLEWPVPDTQY,TRBV12-3/TRBV12-4,few,TRBJ2-3,12